This T cell receptor beta chain was retrieved from a study of sequential checkpoint blockade in melanoma. TCRdb's copy holds only in-frame clones and misses some; the assay was immunoSEQ multiplex PCR. This sample has approximately 9,000 clones, with 57% found just once. Indicated treatment: randomized to nivolumab then ipilimumab (arm A) or the reverse (arm B). The CDR3 totals 15 residues. Germline V lookup: CDR1 MNHEY, CDR2 SMNVEV (reference sequence). Trimming stripped 3 bases from V and 5 bases from J, with 14 bases between. The TCR comes from a human donor with melanoma. V usage is TRBV27 and J usage is TRBJ1-5; D is undetermined. The sequences come from CD8+ T cells sorted from blood (inferred from file names), collected from a patient given nivolumab and ipilimumab in sequence. The CDR3, as DNA: TGTGCCAGCAGTTTGGGCAGCGGCCCCCATCAGCCCCAGCATTTT. It yields the protein CASSLGSGPHQPQHF.